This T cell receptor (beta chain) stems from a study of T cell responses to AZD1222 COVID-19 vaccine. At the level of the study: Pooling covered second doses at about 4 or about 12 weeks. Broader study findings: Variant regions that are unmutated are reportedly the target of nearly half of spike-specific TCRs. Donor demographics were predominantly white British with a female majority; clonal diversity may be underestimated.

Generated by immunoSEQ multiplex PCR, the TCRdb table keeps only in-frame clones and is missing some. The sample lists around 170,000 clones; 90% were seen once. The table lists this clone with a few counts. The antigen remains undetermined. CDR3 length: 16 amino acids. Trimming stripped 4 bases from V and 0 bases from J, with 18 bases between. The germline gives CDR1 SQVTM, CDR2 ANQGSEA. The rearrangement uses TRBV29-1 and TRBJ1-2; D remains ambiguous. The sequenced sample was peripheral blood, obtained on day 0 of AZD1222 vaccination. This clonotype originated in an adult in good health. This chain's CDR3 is CSVVDGGYSPNYGYTF. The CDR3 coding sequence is TGCAGCGTTGTTGACGGAGGCTACTCTCCTAACTATGGCTACACCTTC.